This T cell receptor (beta chain) was found in a study of glioma-infiltrating T cells. The iRepertoire nested amplicon-rescue multiplex PCR amplified TCR alpha and beta CDR3s from RNA. Tissue mRNA or PBMC total RNA, about 90-450 ng, went into one-step reverse transcription and amplification. Using its own MiXCR run on the multiplex PCR reads, TCRdb lists one record per CDR3 protein. The sample contains about 190,000 distinct CDR3 sequences, over 25% of which appear only once. Worth noting for this clonotype: No antigen is known for it.

Overall study findings and caveats: Very few CDR3 sequences were shared between tissue and blood. Tissue-blood divergence was below expectation in non-neoplastic patients, above in gliomas.

The CDR3 extends over 15 amino acids. Per the germline V gene, CDR1 is MDHEN and CDR2 is SYDVKM. The V and J ends lost 3 bases and 4 bases, in that order; junction bases with no gene match: 6. The specimen sequenced was glioma tissue, nonneoplastic brain tissue, or PBMCs (not recorded which). This TCR derives from a human donor with low-grade glioma or glioblastoma, undergoing nonglioma brain surgery, or in good health (not recorded which). This chain joins TRBV28 and TRBJ2-7; 10 positions match TRBD2. CDR3 nucleotides: TGTGCCAGCAGTTTCTCTAGCGGGAGATCGTACGAGCAGTACTTC. This encodes CASSFSSGRSYEQYF.